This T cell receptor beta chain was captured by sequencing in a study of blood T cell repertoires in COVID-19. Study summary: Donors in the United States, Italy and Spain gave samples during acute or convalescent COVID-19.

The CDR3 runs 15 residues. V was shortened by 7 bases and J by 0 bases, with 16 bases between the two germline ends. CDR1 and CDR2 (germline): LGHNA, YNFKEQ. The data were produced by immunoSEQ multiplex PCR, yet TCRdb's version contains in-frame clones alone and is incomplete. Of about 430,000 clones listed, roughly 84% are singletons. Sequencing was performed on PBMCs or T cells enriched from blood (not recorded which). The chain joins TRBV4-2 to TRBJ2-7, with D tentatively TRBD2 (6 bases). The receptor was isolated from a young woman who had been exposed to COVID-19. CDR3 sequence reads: CASTPGWGDSYEQYF. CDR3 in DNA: TGTGCCAGCACCCCGGGGTGGGGGGACTCCTACGAGCAGTACTTC.